This T cell receptor beta chain was recovered during a study of CD8 T cells in ankylosing spondylitis. V dropped 2 bases and J dropped 3 bases, with 12 bases sitting between them. The length of the CDR3 is 15 residues. Quantitative 5'-RACE with molecular barcodes produced the TCR beta libraries. TCRdb passed the 5' RACE reads through MiXCR, listing each CDR3 protein once. The data hold 250,000 to 350,000 distinct CDR3 sequences, with more than 20% observed a single time. This clonotype was detected ten times or more. Antigen specificity is unknown. Study-level points and caveats: Several of the motif variants were reported before in synovial fluid and blood from reactive arthritis.

This sequence was found in a female donor with ankylosing spondylitis or in good health (not recorded which). Sample: blood, either unsorted or a sorted T cell fraction (not recorded which). The rearrangement links TRBV12-3 or TRBV12-4 to TRBJ2-3; TRBD1 is a possible D gene (6 bases). The CDR3: CASSLQGLGTDTQYF. The CDR3 nucleotides are TGTGCCAGCAGTTTACAGGGGCTAGGGACAGATACGCAGTATTTT.